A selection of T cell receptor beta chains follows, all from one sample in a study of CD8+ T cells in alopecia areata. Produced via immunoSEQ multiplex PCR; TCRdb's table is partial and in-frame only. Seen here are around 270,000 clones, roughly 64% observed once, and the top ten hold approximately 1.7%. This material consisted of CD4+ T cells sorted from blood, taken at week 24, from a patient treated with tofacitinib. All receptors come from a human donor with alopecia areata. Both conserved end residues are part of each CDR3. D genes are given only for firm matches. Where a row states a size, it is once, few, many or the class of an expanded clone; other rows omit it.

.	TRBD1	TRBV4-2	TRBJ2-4	CASSQGDWDSPLDIQYF	TGTGCCAGCAGCCAAGGGGATTGGGACAGTCCCTTGGACATTCAGTACTTC
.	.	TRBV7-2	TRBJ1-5	CASSLEGGSNQPQHF	TGTGCCAGCAGCCTGGAGGGGGGAAGCAATCAGCCCCAGCATTTT
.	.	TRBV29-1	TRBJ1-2	CSVDRGGDYGYTF	TGCAGCGTTGATCGGGGGGGCGACTATGGCTACACCTTC
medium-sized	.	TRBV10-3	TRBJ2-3	CAISVTGALTDTQYF	TGTGCCATCAGTGTCACAGGAGCCCTCACAGATACGCAGTATTTT
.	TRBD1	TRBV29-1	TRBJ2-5	CSVHAADRRQLVGIETQYF	TGCAGCGTTCACGCAGCGGACAGGCGCCAACTCGTTGGCATAGAGACCCAGTACTTC
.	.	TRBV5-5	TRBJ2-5	CASSLVTAQETQYF	TGTGCCAGCAGCTTGGTGACAGCCCAAGAGACCCAGTACTTC
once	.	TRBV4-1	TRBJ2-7	CASSHPPGESSYEQYF	TGCGCCAGCAGCCATCCCCCAGGGGAAAGCTCCTACGAGCAGTACTTC
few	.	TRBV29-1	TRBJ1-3	CSVDRGGNTIYF	TGCAGCGTTGACAGGGGCGGAAACACCATATATTTT
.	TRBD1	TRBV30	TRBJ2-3	CAWLRGQGSDTQYF	TGTGCCTGGCTCAGAGGACAGGGTTCCGATACGCAGTATTTT
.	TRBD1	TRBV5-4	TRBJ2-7	CASRSGTGVSYEQYF	TGTGCCAGCAGGTCCGGGACAGGGGTTTCCTACGAGCAGTACTTC
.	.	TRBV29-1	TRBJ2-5	CSVKWGSETQYF	TGCAGCGTTAAGTGGGGCAGCGAGACCCAGTACTTC
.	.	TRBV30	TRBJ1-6	CAWTNGFNSPLHF	TGTGCCTGGACAAACGGTTTTAATTCACCCCTCCACTTT
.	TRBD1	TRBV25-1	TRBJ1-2	CASSAGGTGSYGYTF	TGTGCCAGCAGTGCCGGCGGGACAGGAAGTTATGGCTACACCTTC
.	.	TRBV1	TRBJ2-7	CTSSQGLGDEQYF	TGCACCAGCAGCCAGGGGCTCGGGGACGAGCAGTACTTC
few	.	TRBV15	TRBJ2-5	CATGIAGVQETQYF	TGTGCCACCGGAATTGCAGGCGTCCAAGAGACCCAGTACTTC
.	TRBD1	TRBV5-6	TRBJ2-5	CASTDRGQGTQYF	TGTGCCAGCACGGACAGGGGCCAAGGGACCCAGTACTTC
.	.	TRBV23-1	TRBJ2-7	CASSQSHPPLWDYEQYF	TGCGCCAGCAGTCAATCGCACCCCCCACTATGGGACTACGAGCAGTACTTC
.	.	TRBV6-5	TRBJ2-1	CASSPATRADEQFF	TGTGCCAGCAGTCCAGCGACAAGGGCGGATGAGCAGTTCTTC
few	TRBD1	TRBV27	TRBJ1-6	CASSRTTGGAYNSPLHF	TGTGCCAGCAGTCGAACGACAGGGGGTGCATATAATTCACCCCTCCACTTT
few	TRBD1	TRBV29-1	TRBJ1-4	CSVAPSPTGEVGEKLFF	TGCAGCGTTGCCCCGTCCCCCACAGGGGAGGTTGGAGAAAAACTGTTTTTT
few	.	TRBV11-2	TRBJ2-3	CASSLRLGPSTDTQYF	TGTGCCAGCAGCTTGAGGCTCGGACCTAGCACAGATACGCAGTATTTT
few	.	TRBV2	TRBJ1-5	CASRQVFNQPQHF	TGTGCCAGCAGACAGGTATTCAATCAGCCCCAGCATTTT
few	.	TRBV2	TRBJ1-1	CASTRQNAFF	TGTGCCAGCACTAGACAAAACGCTTTCTTT
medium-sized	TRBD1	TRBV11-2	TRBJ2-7	CASSLSWDRGNEQYF	TGTGCCAGCAGCTTAAGTTGGGACAGGGGCAACGAGCAGTACTTC
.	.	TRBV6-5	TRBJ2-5	CASSRDYQETQYF	TGTGCCAGCAGTAGGGACTACCAAGAGACCCAGTACTTC
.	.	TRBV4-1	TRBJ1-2	CASSSQQGANYGYTF	TGCGCCAGCAGCTCTCAACAGGGAGCTAACTATGGCTACACCTTC
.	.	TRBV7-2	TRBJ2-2	CASSVRTHNAGELFF	TGTGCCAGCAGCGTACGGACCCACAACGCCGGGGAGCTGTTTTTT
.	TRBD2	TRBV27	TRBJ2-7	CASRGEPPRYEQYF	TGTGCCAGCCGGGGGGAGCCGCCACGATACGAGCAGTACTTC
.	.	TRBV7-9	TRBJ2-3	CASSIGHYGDTQYF	TGTGCCAGCAGCATAGGACACTACGGAGATACGCAGTATTTT
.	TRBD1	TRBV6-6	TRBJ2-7	CASSYTRGQGEQYF	TGTGCCAGCAGTTACACCAGGGGGCAGGGCGAGCAGTACTTC
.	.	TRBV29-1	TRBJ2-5	CSVAPGTQETQYF	TGCAGCGTTGCCCCAGGGACCCAAGAGACCCAGTACTTC
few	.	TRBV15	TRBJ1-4	CATSSLDREKLFF	TGTGCCACCAGCTCGCTCGACAGAGAAAAACTGTTTTTT
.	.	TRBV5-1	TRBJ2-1	CASSLALSGNEQFF	TGCGCCAGCAGCTTGGCCTTGAGCGGCAATGAGCAGTTCTTC
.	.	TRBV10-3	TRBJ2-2	CAISDTTDTGELFF	TGTGCCATCAGCGACACGACAGACACCGGGGAGCTGTTTTTT
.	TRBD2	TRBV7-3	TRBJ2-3	CASSPSSGGADTQYF	TGTGCCAGCAGTCCATCTAGCGGGGGGGCCGATACGCAGTATTTT
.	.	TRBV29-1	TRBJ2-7	CSVARPYEQYF	TGCAGCGTTGCACGGCCCTACGAGCAGTACTTC
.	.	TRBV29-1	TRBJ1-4	CSVSGRASEKLFF	TGCAGCGTCTCTGGCAGGGCCAGCGAAAAACTGTTTTTT
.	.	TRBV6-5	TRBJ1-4	CASSYSGVGGEKLFF	TGTGCCAGCAGTTACTCAGGGGTCGGGGGTGAAAAACTGTTTTTT
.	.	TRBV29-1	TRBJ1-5	CSVEDGYNQPQHF	TGCAGCGTTGAGGACGGATATAATCAGCCCCAGCATTTT